This T cell receptor beta chain was documented in a study of blood T cells in healthy people across ages. General study results and limits: Without sorted subsets, naive and antigen-experienced compartments could not be conclusively compared.

Alongside a J-beta primer mix, a sample-barcoded 5' primer served in a second PCR lasting 7 to 11 cycles. TCRdb reprocessed the 5' RACE reads with MiXCR, giving one entry per CDR3 protein. The sample consists of fewer than 950,000 distinct CDR3 sequences, roughly 50% of them appearing once. Comments on this clonotype: The antigen remains unidentified.

The germline V gene encodes CDR1 SGHAT and CDR2 FQNNGV. Trimming removed 0 bases at V and 14 bases at J, with 21 bases between. There are 15 residues in the CDR3. The sequence was obtained from an elderly man in good health. The specimen was blood. The rearrangement joins TRBV11-2 to TRBJ2-3; D is undetermined. The CDR3 sequence: CASSLDGKGWRYAYF. CDR3 in DNA: TGTGCCAGCAGCTTAGATGGTAAAGGGTGGAGATACGCGTATTTT.